Reported below is one T cell receptor (beta chain). As yet, its antigen is unknown. Naive CD8 cells were CD45RO-negative, positively selected for CCR7, excluding terminally differentiated effector memory CD45RA+ cells. The sample belongs to a study of shared clonotypes between healthy human individuals. Study-level background: Participating donors consisted of a couple of women and a few men aged 18 to 49.

Study-wide results and caveats: The represented genetic and exposure-history diversity was limited by the small number of donors. Across subsets, estimated richness was generally greater for naive than for memory populations.

Tens of thousands of T cell genomes, or roughly 200 ng DNA, went into the sorted-subset replicate PCRs. Assay used: immunoSEQ multiplex PCR; TCRdb lists only in-frame clones, some missing. The top ten clones hold 24% of a sample with about 820,000 clones, around 93% of them seen once. The CDR3 is 15 amino acids. Germline CDR1 and CDR2: SGDLS and YYNGEE. Trimming removed 1 base from V and 4 bases from J; junction bases left unmatched: 3. The chain combines TRBV9 with TRBJ2-7, with 12 bases aligning to TRBD2. This TCR derives from a man aged 25 to 40 in good health. The specimen was naive CD8+ T cells sorted from blood. The CDR3 sequence is CASSVSSGRGYEQYF. CDR3 nucleotide sequence: TGTGCCAGCAGCGTATCTAGCGGGAGGGGGTACGAGCAGTACTTC.